In its sample, the clone carrying this TCR beta chain was seen many times. Germline values: CDR1 LNHDA, CDR2 SQIVND (reference sequence). Trimming pared 0 bases from V and 0 bases from J, leaving 6 bases between. The CDR3 extends over 15 amino acids. The data belong to a study of CD8 T cells in ankylosing spondylitis. TCRdb re-derived calls from the 5' RACE reads in MiXCR, one entry per CDR3 protein. The sample lists about 52,000 distinct CDR3 sequences, 6.5% to 8% occurring once. The TCR was taken from a female donor with ankylosing spondylitis or in good health (not recorded which). Material: blood, either unsorted or a sorted T cell fraction (not recorded which). This rearrangement joins TRBV19 to TRBJ1-3; D ambiguous. CDR3 bases: TGTGCCAGTAGTATAGACGGTTTCTCTGGAAACACCATATATTTT. Its protein product is CASSIDGFSGNTIYF.